These 17 T cell receptor beta chains were sequenced from one sample in a study of blood T cell repertoires in COVID-19. Sequencing was performed with immunoSEQ multiplex PCR; in TCRdb, only in-frame clones are kept and a portion is missing. Of 70,000 to 75,000 clones listed, about nine tenths were seen once; the top ten hold approximately 4.8%. The sequenced material came from peripheral blood. These receptors all stem from a human donor in a cohort sampled during active COVID-19.

J is TRBJ1-1 and V is TRBV7-8; no definite D call. Germline V gene lookup returns CDR1 SGHVS and CDR2 FQNEAQ. The V end lost 8 bases, the J end lost 6 bases, and 19 bases lay between the germline ends. CDR3 size: 14 residues. CDR3 sequence (DNA): TGTGCCAGCGGTGTCCTGGGAGGAGGGTCTGAAGCTTTCTTT. Translated: CASGVLGGGSEAFF.

There are a few counts of this clone. The genes are TRBV20-1 and TRBJ2-7; no clear D gene. The CDR3 runs 10 residues. Trimming stripped 5 bases from V and 6 bases from J, with 8 bases between. Germline lookup yields CDR1 DFQATT and CDR2 SNEGSKA (reference sequence). The CDR3 here is CSALSGEQYF. CDR3 bases: TGCAGTGCTTTATCCGGCGAGCAGTACTTC.

CDR3: CASSVRGGSGGELFF. Written as DNA, the CDR3 is TGTGCCAGCAGCGTACGAGGGGGTTCGGGCGGGGAGCTGTTTTTT. The V gene is TRBV9, the J gene TRBJ2-2; D is perhaps TRBD1 (6 bases). Germline V gene lookup returns CDR1 SGDLS and CDR2 YYNGEE. V was cut by 1 base and J by 7 bases, with 14 bases left in between. The CDR3 runs to 15 residues.

The genes are TRBV5-1 and TRBJ2-7, with 8 bases lining up with TRBD1. Germline CDR1 is SGHRS and CDR2 is YFSETQ. V gave up 1 base and J gave up 4 bases; unmatched junction bases: 7. The CDR3 loop spans 15 amino acids. The CDR3 spells CASSLLIGQGYEQYF. The DNA for the CDR3 is TGCGCCAGCAGCTTGCTTATCGGACAGGGATACGAGCAGTACTTC.

V usage is TRBV6-5 and J usage is TRBJ2-4, with D tentatively TRBD2 (6 bases). V was trimmed by 10 bases and J by 10 bases, leaving 20 bases between them. The CDR3 extends over 13 amino acids. The germline CDR1 and CDR2 sequences are MNHEY and SVGAGI. CDR3 nucleotide sequence: TGTGCCACGTCCGGGACTTCTTACGGTATTCAGTACTTC. It is translated as CATSGTSYGIQYF.

The CDR3 sequence: CASTLDRGYNEQFF. Written as DNA, the CDR3 is TGTGCCAGCACCCTGGACAGGGGCTACAATGAGCAGTTCTTC. V gene TRBV7-2 combines with J gene TRBJ2-1; TRBD1 agrees at 9 bases. The ends lost 7 bases at V and 3 bases at J; junction bases unmatched: 4. Germline-derived CDR1 and CDR2 are SGHTA and FQGNSA. This CDR3 has 14 amino acids.

This chain joins TRBV7-2 and TRBJ1-1, with 7 bases fitting TRBD1. The length of the CDR3 is 15 residues. From germline, CDR1 is SGHTA and CDR2 FQGNSA. V dropped 5 bases and J dropped 0; count of bases not matched to a gene: 6. The DNA of the CDR3 is TGTGCCAGCAGCATAGGGACAGTGGTGAACACTGAAGCTTTCTTT. Its protein is CASSIGTVVNTEAFF.

V gene TRBV9 combines with J gene TRBJ2-7, with 8 bases identical to TRBD2. Germline CDR1 is SGDLS and CDR2 is YYNGEE. With 0 bases clipped from V and 3 bases from J, the junction kept 5 bases outside the gene matches. CDR3 length: 15 amino acids. CDR3 sequence (DNA): TGTGCCAGCAGCGTAGCGGGGGGGGAGAACTACGAGCAGTACTTC. Translating it yields CASSVAGGENYEQYF.

The chain couples TRBV25-1 to TRBJ2-3, with 9 bases that match TRBD2. Losses at the gene ends were 7 bases for V and 2 bases for J; bases not matched to a gene: 4. CDR1 is MGHDK, CDR2 SYGVNS, per germline. The CDR3 length is 14 residues. The CDR3 sequence: CASTSGRITDTQYF. Here the CDR3 DNA reads TGTGCCAGCACAAGCGGGAGGATCACAGATACGCAGTATTTT.

V usage is TRBV29-1 and J usage is TRBJ2-3; weak D call: TRBD2 (6 bases). Per the germline V gene, CDR1 is SQVTM and CDR2 is ANQGSEA. The V and J ends lost 4 bases and 2 bases respectively, with 13 bases between them. The CDR3 runs to 14 residues. The chain's CDR3 is CSVGDLEATDTQYF. The CDR3 DNA sequence: TGCAGCGTTGGGGACTTAGAAGCCACAGATACGCAGTATTTT.

The chain joins TRBV3-1 (or the pseudogene TRBV3-2) to TRBJ1-3; 9 bases are shared with TRBD1. CDR1 is LGHDT and CDR2 is YNNKEL in the germline V gene (reference sequence). Unmatched junction bases numbered 7, after V lost 3 bases and J lost 4 bases. The length of the CDR3 is 16 residues. The CDR3 region has the DNA TGTGCCAGCAGCCAGCCCACAGGGGGCTTCGGAAACACCATATATTTT. It codes for CASSQPTGGFGNTIYF.

The rearrangement uses TRBV21-1 and TRBJ2-7; TRBD1, as called in the table, went unchecked against the DNA. TRBV21-1 is a pseudogene locus. The CDR3 sequence is 17 residues long. CDR3 DNA sequence: TGTGCCAGCAGCTTGGCCCCAGGGTGGCCTTGTACCTACGAGCAGTACTTC. Protein sequence: CASSLAPGWPCTYEQYF.

The CDR3 DNA reads as TGTGCCAGCTCACCCCCTGACAGGGTGCGAAATGAAAAACTGTTTTTT. Translating it yields CASSPPDRVRNEKLFF. J is TRBJ1-4 and V is TRBV18; 7 bases agree with TRBD1. The CDR3 runs to 16 residues. CDR1 is KGHSH, CDR2 LQKENI, per germline. V was pared by 3 bases and J by 5 bases, with 9 bases of the junction left unmatched.

This chain links TRBV10-3 with TRBJ1-6; 9 nucleotides match TRBD1. Unmatched junction bases numbered 4, after V lost 0 bases and J lost 7 bases. The CDR3 totals 16 residues. Germline-derived CDR1 and CDR2 are ENHRY and SYGVKD. The CDR3 is CAISESDRGLNSPLHF. The CDR3 DNA follows: TGTGCCATCAGTGAGTCGGACAGGGGACTCAATTCACCCCTCCACTTT.

V gene TRBV7-9 combines with J gene TRBJ2-3; D gene unclear. Trimming left V 5 bases short and J 6 bases short, with 6 bases between. CDR3 length equals 11 residues. Germline V lookup: CDR1 SEHNR, CDR2 FQNEAQ (reference sequence). The CDR3 loop is CASSNRDTQYF. Written as DNA, the CDR3 is TGTGCCAGCAGCAACCGGGATACGCAGTATTTT.

This chain connects TRBV2 to TRBJ2-7; 7 bases line up with TRBD1. The CDR3 sequence is 14 residues long. CDR1 and CDR2 (germline): SNHLY, FYNNEI. With 6 bases clipped from V and 5 bases from J, the junction kept 10 bases outside the gene matches. The CDR3 here is CASSPGQAWNEQYF. For the CDR3, the DNA is TGTGCCAGCAGCCCCGGACAGGCGTGGAACGAGCAGTACTTC.

About this clone itself: Other DNA variants within this sample encode the same CDR3. V is TRBV9 and J is TRBJ2-3, with TRBD2 matching 13 bases. CDR1 and CDR2 (germline): SGDLS, YYNGEE. The CDR3 totals 18 residues. V was pared by 2 bases and J by 7 bases, with 13 bases of the junction left unmatched. CDR3 nucleotides: TGTGCCAGCAGCGTGGGGACTAGCGGGGATGGCTTTAGTCATACGCAGTATTTT. As protein: CASSVGTSGDGFSHTQYF.